These 27 T cell receptor beta chains were sequenced from one sample in a study of blood T cell repertoires in COVID-19. Method: immunoSEQ multiplex PCR; TCRdb's copy keeps in-frame clones and lacks some. This repertoire shows some 260,000 clones, roughly 86% found once; its top ten account for about 0.65%. Sequenced: peripheral blood. Receptors originate from a human donor in a cohort sampled during active COVID-19.

V is TRBV18 and J is TRBJ1-3, with D tentatively TRBD1 (5 bases). The germline gives CDR1 KGHSH, CDR2 LQKENI. V lost 3 bases to trimming and J lost 0 bases, with 21 bases between them. The CDR3 runs 19 residues. CDR3 loop: CASSPGQGVSSGSGNTIYF. The CDR3 region has the DNA TGTGCCAGCTCACCCGGGCAGGGCGTTTCCTCGGGCTCTGGAAACACCATATATTTT.

There are a few counts of this clone. The chain has TRBV6-7 and TRBJ1-6; possibly TRBD1 for D (6 bases). TRBV6-7 is filed as an ORF, its function uncertain. The CDR3 runs 16 residues. Trimming cost V 5 bases and J 7 bases, with 18 bases left between them. The CDR3 reads CASSLSRGKGNSPLHF. CDR3 DNA: TGTGCCAGCAGTCTCTCCAGGGGAAAGGGCAATTCACCCCTCCACTTT.

The sample holds one count of this clone. CDR3 protein: CASSFTGSYEQYF. The CDR3 DNA reads as TGTGCCAGCAGCTTTACAGGATCCTACGAGCAGTACTTC. The chain links TRBV7-9 to TRBJ2-7; a weak D match, TRBD1 (5 bases). Germline CDR1 and CDR2: SEHNR and FQNEAQ (reference sequence). The CDR3 has 13 residues. V dropped 3 bases and J dropped 1 base, with 7 bases sitting between them.

CDR3 loop: CASSSLTRSSYNEQFF. The CDR3 nucleotides are TGTGCCAGCAGTTCCCTGACTCGGAGCTCCTACAATGAGCAGTTCTTC. The chain joins TRBV27 to TRBJ2-1; D is unclear. The ends were cut back, 4 bases at V and 0 bases at J, with 13 bases in the middle. This CDR3 contains 16 residues. From germline, CDR1 is MNHEY and CDR2 SMNVEV (reference sequence).

This chain connects TRBV6-2 or TRBV6-3 to TRBJ1-1, with TRBD1 as a possible D gene (6 bases). With 0 bases removed from V and 2 bases from J, the gap between germline ends came to 13 bases. The length of the CDR3 is 16 residues. Germline CDR1 MNHEY, CDR2 SVGEGT. DNA for the CDR3: TGTGCCAGCAGTTACTCGCAGGGGTCTGAAAACACTGAAGCTTTCTTT. This encodes CASSYSQGSENTEAFF.

The CDR3 nucleotides read TGTGCCAGCAGTGAATACGGGACAGGGGGCCGGCCCCAGCATTTT. Translation gives CASSEYGTGGRPQHF. V gene TRBV6-1 combines with J gene TRBJ1-5; 12 positions agree with TRBD1. Germline values: CDR1 MNHNS, CDR2 SASEGT. The CDR3 is 15 amino acids. With V trimmed by 2 bases and J by 9 bases, 5 bases remained unmatched.

The chain recombines TRBV24-1 with TRBJ2-1; TRBD2 matches at 14 bases. CDR3 length: 15 amino acids. From germline, CDR1 is KGHDR and CDR2 SFDVKD. V dropped 7 bases and J dropped 10; count of bases not matched to a gene: 8. This chain's CDR3 is CATSKGTSGGIEQFF. CDR3 DNA: TGTGCCACCAGCAAAGGGACTAGCGGGGGCATAGAGCAGTTCTTC.

The chain combines TRBV29-1 with TRBJ1-2, with a tentative D call TRBD1 (6 bases). The ends were cut back, 0 bases at V and 1 base at J, with 24 bases in the middle. The CDR3 loop spans 19 amino acids. CDR1 and CDR2 (germline): SQVTM, ANQGSEA. The CDR3: CSVEDPSLDRLRGNYGYTF. CDR3 DNA sequence: TGCAGCGTTGAAGATCCGTCCCTCGACAGGTTACGGGGTAACTATGGCTACACCTTC. Full variable domain (missing parts from reference TRBV29-1 and TRBJ1-2): SAVISQKPSRDICQRGTSLTIQCQVDSQVTMMFWYRQQPGQSLTLIATANQGSEATYESGFVIDKFPISRPNLTFSTLTVSNMSPEDSSIYLCSVEDPSLDRLRGNYGYTFGSGTRLTVV.

CDR3 sequence reads: CASSYQAGGTEKLFF. CDR3 DNA sequence: TGTGCCAGCAGTTACCAAGCAGGGGGAACTGAAAAACTGTTTTTT. The V gene is TRBV6-5, the J gene TRBJ1-4; 7 bases agree with TRBD1. V lost 2 bases, J lost 7 bases, and 7 bases stayed unmatched. Germline values: CDR1 MNHEY, CDR2 SVGAGI. The CDR3 totals 15 residues.

The chain employs TRBV29-1 and TRBJ2-1; 14 bases line up with TRBD2. Germline lookup yields CDR1 SQVTM and CDR2 ANQGSEA. The CDR3 length is 15 residues. V was clipped by 7 bases and J by 8 bases; unmatched bases: 10. CDR3 protein: CSDRRPGLAGDEQFF. CDR3 in DNA: TGCAGCGACCGGCGCCCGGGACTAGCGGGAGATGAGCAGTTCTTC.

This chain joins TRBV6-6 and TRBJ2-3; 9 nucleotides align to TRBD2. V was pared by 5 bases and J by 2 bases, with 20 bases of the junction left unmatched. This CDR3 comprises 20 residues. Germline CDR1 reads MNHNY; CDR2 reads SVGAGI (reference sequence). CDR3 in amino acids: CASSLLGGRALLGHTDTQYF. CDR3 DNA: TGTGCCAGCAGTCTCCTGGGCGGGAGGGCCTTATTGGGTCACACAGATACGCAGTATTTT.

The CDR3 is CASAPGQAYEQYF. For the CDR3, the DNA is TGTGCCAGTGCGCCGGGACAGGCCTACGAGCAGTACTTC. The chain carries TRBV19 and TRBJ2-7, with 8 positions matching TRBD1. Losses at the gene ends were 8 bases for V and 2 bases for J; bases not matched to a gene: 5. The CDR3 consists of 13 residues. Germline-derived CDR1 and CDR2 are LNHDA and SQIVND (reference sequence).

The chain employs TRBV11-3 and TRBJ1-1; no definite D call. Germline CDR1 is SGHNT and CDR2 is YENEEA. Deletions cut 0 bases from V and 4 bases from J, with 9 bases between. CDR3 length: 14 amino acids. The CDR3 nucleotides are TGTGCCAGCAGCTTAGATTATACGAGCACTGAAGCTTTCTTT. Protein sequence: CASSLDYTSTEAFF.

The J gene is TRBJ1-1, the V gene TRBV5-8; 7 bases line up with TRBD1. The germline V gene encodes CDR1 SGHTS and CDR2 YDEGEE. This CDR3 is 13 amino acids long. V shed 1 base and J 7 bases; nucleotides not matched to a gene: 4. As DNA, the CDR3 is TGTGCCAGCAGCTTGCAAAGGGGGCATGAAGCTTTCTTT. Amino acid sequence: CASSLQRGHEAFF.

CDR3 amino acids: CASSLTSGSVETQYF. CDR3 nucleotide sequence: TGTGCCAGCAGCTTAACTAGCGGGAGTGTAGAGACCCAGTACTTC. The J gene is TRBJ2-5, the V gene TRBV7-3, with 9 bases identical to TRBD2. V shed 0 bases, J shed 4 bases, and the junction held 3 bases outside the gene matches. Germline CDR1 reads SGHTA; CDR2 reads FQGTGA. The CDR3 sequence is 15 residues long.

The chain couples TRBV25-1 to TRBJ2-7; D is undetermined. This CDR3 spans 14 amino acids. Germline CDR1 reads MGHDK; CDR2 reads SYGVNS. V was trimmed by 4 bases and J by 4 bases, leaving 14 bases between them. The CDR3 loop reads CASSAETGTYEQYF. In nucleotides, the CDR3 is TGTGCCAGCAGTGCTGAGACTGGTACTTACGAGCAGTACTTC.

The CDR3 DNA is TGTGCCAGTTCAGAGAATACTAATGAAAAACTGTTTTTT. This gives the protein CASSENTNEKLFF. The chain links TRBV18 to TRBJ1-4, with D unresolved. The CDR3 consists of 13 residues. The V end lost 9 bases, the J end lost 2 bases, and 10 bases lay between the germline ends. Germline loops: CDR1 KGHSH, CDR2 LQKENI. Based on the CDR3 plus reference TRBV18 and TRBJ1-4, the full variable domain is NAGVMQNPRHLVRRRGQEARLRCSPMKGHSHVYWYRQLPEEGLKFMVYLQKENIIDESGMPKERFSAEFPKEGPSILRIQQVVRGDSAAYFCASSENTNEKLFFGSGTQLSVL.

This clone was counted a single time. The V gene is TRBV18, the J gene TRBJ2-7, with TRBD2 matching 7 bases. The CDR3 is 12 amino acids. J was trimmed by 3 bases and V by 9 bases; bases with no gene match: 5. The germline V gene encodes CDR1 KGHSH and CDR2 LQKENI. The CDR3, as DNA: TGTGCCAGTGGTGGACTAGACTACGAGCAGTACTTC. Translating it yields CASGGLDYEQYF.

Only one count was recorded for this clone. The chain recombines TRBV6-2 or TRBV6-3 with TRBJ1-6; unclear D gene. Germline V gives CDR1 MNHEY, CDR2 SVGEGT. V was pared by 6 bases and J by 7 bases, with 7 bases between. The CDR3 runs to 12 residues. The CDR3 coding sequence is TGTGCCAGCAGCGAGAGGAATTCACCCCTCCACTTT. As protein: CASSERNSPLHF.

The rearrangement joins TRBV6-2 or TRBV6-3 to TRBJ2-7, with 14 bases identical to TRBD2. The CDR3 sequence is 15 residues long. The germline CDR1 and CDR2 sequences are MNHEY and SVGEGT. V gave up 7 bases and J gave up 6 bases; unmatched junction bases: 8. CDR3 sequence: CASTPGGTSGSEQYF. The CDR3 coding sequence is TGTGCCAGCACCCCAGGAGGGACTAGCGGGAGCGAGCAGTACTTC.

This sequence joins TRBV27 and TRBJ1-4, with D unclear. In germline, CDR1 is MNHEY, CDR2 SMNVEV (reference sequence). Deletions cut 0 bases from V and 0 bases from J, with 11 bases between. The CDR3 sequence is 17 residues long. CDR3 residues: CASSLSRNTATNEKLFF. The CDR3 nucleotides read TGTGCCAGCAGTTTATCGCGGAACACTGCAACTAATGAAAAACTGTTTTTT.

This chain connects TRBV6-6 to TRBJ1-2; 9 bases are shared with TRBD1. Germline trimming cut 7 bases from V and 4 bases from J; bases unmatched to any gene: 13. Germline assignment: CDR1 MNHNY and CDR2 SVGAGI (reference sequence). The CDR3 loop spans 16 amino acids. This CDR3 reads CASTAYEGQGFYGYTF. DNA of the CDR3: TGTGCCAGCACCGCCTATGAGGGACAGGGTTTCTATGGCTACACCTTC.

The chain carries TRBV2 and TRBJ2-7; tentatively, D is TRBD1 (6 bases). Deletions cut 6 bases from V and 6 bases from J, with 15 bases between. Germline V gene data show CDR1 as SNHLY and CDR2 as FYNNEI. This CDR3 region has 13 residues. The CDR3 is CASSWDNLAEQYF. CDR3 DNA sequence: TGTGCCAGCAGCTGGGACAACCTCGCCGAGCAGTACTTC.

This chain connects TRBV6-5 to TRBJ2-7; 9 bases match TRBD1. Per the germline V gene, CDR1 is MNHEY and CDR2 is SVGAGI. The J segment lost 1 base and the V segment lost 4 bases, leaving 8 bases of the junction unmatched. The CDR3 consists of 16 residues. The CDR3 DNA follows: TGTGCCAGCAGTTCCCGGGACAGGGTAACGTCCTACGAGCAGTACTTC. This codes for CASSSRDRVTSYEQYF.

This clone has just a few counts. V usage is TRBV19 and J usage is TRBJ2-1, with TRBD2 matching over 7 bases. Trimming took 10 bases from V and 10 from J; bases not matched to a gene: 19. CDR3 length equals 15 residues. In germline, CDR1 is LNHDA, CDR2 SQIVND (reference sequence). The CDR3: CATTSGLGRVKEQFF. In nucleotides, the CDR3 is TGTGCCACGACCTCAGGACTAGGGCGGGTGAAGGAGCAGTTCTTC.

The chain combines TRBV4-1 with TRBJ2-7; 8 nucleotides line up with TRBD1. J was trimmed by 2 bases and V by 0 bases; bases with no gene match: 6. Germline V gene data show CDR1 as MGHRA and CDR2 as YSYEKL. The CDR3 spans 16 residues. Here the CDR3 reads CASSQDGAGGAYEQYF. CDR3 bases: TGCGCCAGCAGCCAAGATGGGGCAGGGGGCGCCTACGAGCAGTACTTC.

This chain connects TRBV5-1 to TRBJ2-7; 7 positions agree with TRBD2. This CDR3 spans 16 amino acids. Germline V gene lookup returns CDR1 SGHRS and CDR2 YFSETQ. V lost 0 bases, J lost 0 bases, and 6 bases stayed unmatched. DNA of the CDR3: TGCGCCAGCAGCTTGGACTCGGGCGGGAGCTCCTACGAGCAGTACTTC. It specifies CASSLDSGGSSYEQYF. Together with reference TRBV5-1 and TRBJ2-7, the CDR3 gives the full variable domain: KAGVTQTPRYLIKTRGQQVTLSCSPISGHRSVSWYQQTPGQGLQFLFEYFSETQRNKGNFPGRFSGRQFSNSRSEMNVSTLELGDSALYLCASSLDSGGSSYEQYFGPGTRLTVT.